The present entry profiles one T cell receptor (beta chain) with its context. This specimen comes from a study of T cell changes during pregnancy in multiple sclerosis. Germline loops: CDR1 SGHTA, CDR2 FQGNSA. The CDR3 runs 16 residues. The V gene lost 7 bases and the J gene lost 0 bases, with 18 bases spanning the gap. Produced via immunoSEQ multiplex PCR; TCRdb's table is partial and in-frame only. The sample includes about 24,000 clones, roughly 89% of them seen just once. The clonotype originates from a female donor in good health, enrolled as a control in a pregnancy study. The sequenced sample was CD8+ T cells from peripheral blood mononuclear cells, obtained in the first trimester of pregnancy. This chain connects TRBV7-2 to TRBJ1-1, with D possibly matching TRBD1 (5 bases). CDR3 nucleotides: TGTGCCAGCATCCTAAGGGAGGGGTTGATGAACACTGAAGCTTTCTTT. Translating gives CASILREGLMNTEAFF.